Following are 25 T cell receptor beta chains from one sample sequenced in a study of CXCR3-negative and CXCR3-positive naive CD8 T cells. Whole-study results and caveats: More hydrophobic TRB CDR3s occurred in CXCR3-positive than in CXCR3-negative naive cells.

TRB cDNA libraries were made by UMI-labeled 5' RACE. TCRdb re-called the 5' RACE reads and shows each CDR3 protein once, DNA omitted. This repertoire comprises more than 80,000 distinct CDR3 sequences; its ten largest clones make up around 0.82%. These TCRs' antigens remain unknown. The sequenced material came from naive CXCR3+ CD8+ T cells from blood. Subset specified: CD45RO-CCR7+CD27+CD95- naive CD8+ T cells expressing CXCR3 (TNR3+). Receptor source: a human donor in good health. Some clones in this sample may be carry-over from other donors' samples.

The chain employs TRBV28 and TRBJ2-2; TCRdb's assignment of TRBD2 cannot be checked, as there is no DNA. CDR1 is MDHEN and CDR2 is SYDVKM in the germline V gene. CDR3 length equals 16 residues. This CDR3 is CASSALKAGGTGELFF.

The chain couples TRBV28 to TRBJ2-2; TCRdb's D call of TRBD1 is untestable without DNA. The CDR3 loop spans 14 amino acids. The germline CDR1 and CDR2 sequences are MDHEN and SYDVKM. CDR3 in amino acids: CASRLQGSGGELFF.

This chain uses TRBV7-9 with TRBJ2-2. This CDR3 is built from 17 residues. Per germline, CDR1 SEHNR and CDR2 FQNEAQ (reference sequence). This CDR3 reads CASSPEFGRLNTGELFF.

V usage is TRBV7-2 and J usage is TRBJ2-7; TCRdb's assignment of TRBD1 cannot be checked, as there is no DNA. The V gene's germline CDR1 is SGHTA and CDR2 FQGNSA. CDR3 length: 14 amino acids. The CDR3 here is CASSLQGISYEQYF.

The chain recombines TRBV6-2 or TRBV6-3 with TRBJ2-7. Germline V gives CDR1 MNHEY, CDR2 SVGEGT. This CDR3 spans 11 amino acids. CDR3 loop: CASMESYEQYF.

J is TRBJ2-5 and V is TRBV28. There are 13 residues in the CDR3. CDR1 is MDHEN and CDR2 is SYDVKM in the germline V gene. The CDR3 loop reads CASSLRLSETQYF.

The chain joins TRBV5-6 to TRBJ2-7; checking the TCRdb D call of TRBD2 is not possible without DNA. The germline V gene encodes CDR1 SGHDT and CDR2 YYEEEE. This CDR3 has 16 amino acids. CDR3 in amino acids: CASSPRGSGRAYEQYF.

This chain joins TRBV29-1 and TRBJ2-1; TCRdb reports TRBD1, a call that lacks DNA to check it against. The CDR3 loop spans 15 amino acids. The germline gives CDR1 SQVTM, CDR2 ANQGSEA. CDR3 in amino acids: CSVEAPGFSYNEQFF.

V and J are TRBV29-1 and TRBJ2-3. Germline V gives CDR1 SQVTM, CDR2 ANQGSEA. CDR3 size: 13 residues. The CDR3: CSVVGSSTDTQYF.

J is TRBJ1-1 and V is TRBV7-3; TCRdb names TRBD1, which stays unverified in the absence of DNA. In germline, CDR1 is SGHTA, CDR2 FQGTGA. This CDR3 region has 13 residues. This CDR3 reads CASSLTGGRQAFF.

The rearrangement uses TRBV12-3 or TRBV12-4 and TRBJ1-5. The CDR3 extends over 16 amino acids. CDR3 sequence: CASSPLPPGGNQPQHF.

The rearrangement uses TRBV28 and TRBJ2-7; TCRdb names TRBD2, which stays unverified in the absence of DNA. There are 15 residues in the CDR3. Germline CDR1 reads MDHEN; CDR2 reads SYDVKM. CDR3 protein: CASSLGSSLNYEQYF.

V usage is TRBV11-2 and J usage is TRBJ1-4. This CDR3 spans 15 amino acids. Germline values: CDR1 SGHAT, CDR2 FQNNGV. CDR3 loop: CASSLAARAIEKLFF.

V gene TRBV27 combines with J gene TRBJ1-1; the D gene TCRdb calls, TRBD1, cannot be checked with no DNA. The CDR3 is 13 amino acids. Looked up from germline, CDR1 is MNHEY and CDR2 is SMNVEV (reference sequence). The CDR3 region is CASSTGLYTEAFF.

J is TRBJ2-2 and V is TRBV4-3; TCRdb outputs TRBD1, but without DNA this stays unchecked. The germline V gene encodes CDR1 LGHNA and CDR2 YSLEER. The CDR3 runs to 14 residues. The CDR3 protein is CASSQAGWPGELFF.

The gene calls are TRBV5-1 and TRBJ2-7; as DNA is missing, the TRBD1 call by TCRdb cannot be tested. This CDR3 is 14 amino acids long. CDR1 SGHRS and CDR2 YFSETQ come from the germline V gene. CDR3 sequence reads: CASSFTSRGYEQYF.

The V and J genes are TRBV7-6 and TRBJ2-2; TCRdb returns TRBD1, unconfirmable since there is no DNA. The CDR3 has 14 residues. The germline gives CDR1 SGHVS, CDR2 FNYEAQ. The CDR3 region is CASSKWTGDGELFF.

The chain employs TRBV7-2 and TRBJ1-1. CDR1 and CDR2 (germline): SGHTA, FQGNSA. This CDR3 has 12 residues. CDR3 region: CASSFLRTEAFF.

CDR3 in amino acids: CASGHSNQPQHF. The genes are TRBV12-3 or TRBV12-4 and TRBJ1-5. This CDR3 has 12 amino acids.

The rearrangement links TRBV29-1 to TRBJ2-1; TCRdb names TRBD1, which stays unverified in the absence of DNA. The CDR3 sequence is 14 residues long. Germline CDR1 reads SQVTM; CDR2 reads ANQGSEA. Here the CDR3 reads CSVGDRGSYNEQFF.

The CDR3 spells CASSLASGSSYEQYF. The chain recombines TRBV7-9 with TRBJ2-7; TCRdb reports TRBD2, a call that lacks DNA to check it against. Germline lookup yields CDR1 SEHNR and CDR2 FQNEAQ (reference sequence). This CDR3 has 15 amino acids.

V usage is TRBV28 and J usage is TRBJ1-5. CDR1 and CDR2 from the germline V gene are MDHEN and SYDVKM. The CDR3 is 14 amino acids. The CDR3 sequence is CASSLSGLNQPQHF.

The chain recombines TRBV6-5 with TRBJ1-1; TCRdb's D gene call, TRBD1, goes unchecked for lack of DNA. The CDR3 loop spans 12 amino acids. Germline V CDR1 and CDR2: MNHEY, SVGAGI. CDR3 loop: CASSSLGLEAFF.

This chain links TRBV10-3 with TRBJ2-5. The CDR3 has 13 amino acids. The germline V gene encodes CDR1 ENHRY and CDR2 SYGVKD. The CDR3 sequence: CAISDGNQETQYF.

The chain combines TRBV12-3 or TRBV12-4 with TRBJ1-2; TCRdb's D gene call, TRBD1, goes unchecked for lack of DNA. CDR3 length: 14 residues. Here the CDR3 reads CASSLVKTGDGYTF.